The 28 T cell receptor beta chains below all came from one sample that was sequenced in a study of shared clonotypes between healthy human individuals. Repertoires were generated with immunoSEQ multiplex PCR, while TCRdb's copy carries only in-frame clones and drops some. This sample has around 550,000 clones, with roughly 95% found just once. What was sequenced was naive CD4+ T cells sorted from blood. The subset denotes: CD45RA+ positively selected. These receptors originate from a woman between 25 and 40 years old in good health.

This chain joins TRBV18 and TRBJ2-5, with TRBD2 matching over 9 bases. This CDR3 has 16 residues. V lost 4 bases and J lost 1; bases outside the gene matches: 7. Per the germline V gene, CDR1 is KGHSH and CDR2 is LQKENI. CDR3 sequence: CASSLAVTSGQETQYF. The CDR3 DNA reads TGTGCCAGCTCACTGGCGGTGACTAGCGGCCAAGAGACCCAGTACTTC. The complete variable domain, with remaining parts taken from reference TRBV18 and TRBJ2-5, reads NAGVMQNPRHLVRRRGQEARLRCSPMKGHSHVYWYRQLPEEGLKFMVYLQKENIIDESGMPKERFSAEFPKEGPSILRIQQVVRGDSAAYFCASSLAVTSGQETQYFGPGTRLLVL.

The chain couples TRBV9 to TRBJ1-4, with a weak D call TRBD1 (5 bases). Germline CDR1 and CDR2: SGDLS and YYNGEE. This CDR3 is 16 amino acids long. Trimming stripped 4 bases from V and 2 bases from J, with 15 bases between. CDR3 in DNA: TGTGCCAGCAGCAGGAGCAGGGTTGGCACTAATGAAAAACTGTTTTTT. Encoded protein: CASSRSRVGTNEKLFF. The full variable domain, completed using reference TRBV9 and TRBJ1-4, is DSGVTQTPKHLITATGQRVTLRCSPRSGDLSVYWYQQSLDQGLQFLIQYYNGEERAKGNILERFSAQQFPDLHSELNLSSLELGDSALYFCASSRSRVGTNEKLFFGSGTQLSVL.

This clone has a single count. The genes are TRBV11-2 and TRBJ2-7; a possible D gene is TRBD1 (6 bases). The germline gives CDR1 SGHAT, CDR2 FQNNGV. This CDR3 has 16 amino acids. V lost 5 bases and J lost 4, with 21 bases in between. The CDR3 DNA reads TGTGCCAGCAGCCCAGGCCCCAGGGGCCAACTGTACGAGCAGTACTTC. Protein: CASSPGPRGQLYEQYF.

CDR3 region: CASSPGLAGGWGETQYF. The CDR3 DNA follows: TGTGCCAGCAGCCCCGGACTAGCGGGAGGGTGGGGCGAGACCCAGTACTTC. The rearrangement links TRBV5-4 to TRBJ2-5; 15 bases agree with TRBD2. This CDR3 is built from 17 residues. V lost 4 bases to trimming and J lost 5 bases; unmatched junction nucleotides: 9. Germline V CDR1 and CDR2: SGHNT, YYREEE (reference sequence).

The chain couples TRBV19 to TRBJ1-4; D call uncertain. V was pared by 0 bases and J by 0 bases, with 11 bases between. Germline V gene sequence: CDR1 LNHDA, CDR2 SQIVND (reference sequence). This CDR3 region has 17 residues. The CDR3 protein is CASSIDAAVTTNEKLFF. CDR3 nucleotide sequence: TGTGCCAGTAGTATAGATGCAGCGGTCACAACTAATGAAAAACTGTTTTTT.

The genes are TRBV9 and TRBJ2-5; D unresolved. Between the trimmed V and J ends, which lost 4 bases and 5 bases, there was a span of 15 bases. Germline loops: CDR1 SGDLS, CDR2 YYNGEE. This CDR3 has 14 amino acids. CDR3 DNA: TGTGCCAGCAGCCTAGACGCTGGGTTTGAGACCCAGTACTTC. Translating gives CASSLDAGFETQYF.

This chain links TRBV19 with TRBJ2-7, with D perhaps matching TRBD1 (6 bases). This CDR3 comprises 14 residues. V was shortened by 5 bases and J by 3 bases, with 14 bases between the two germline ends. Per the germline V gene, CDR1 is LNHDA and CDR2 is SQIVND (reference sequence). The CDR3 region is CASSEQQGSYEQYF. CDR3 DNA: TGTGCCAGTAGTGAACAACAGGGTAGCTACGAGCAGTACTTC.

The CDR3 nucleotides are TGTGCCAGCACGGGACGGAGCTCCTACAATGAGCAGTTCTTC. Translation: CASTGRSSYNEQFF. The chain has TRBV6-5 and TRBJ2-1; D possibly uses TRBD1 or TRBD2 (5 bases each). The CDR3 has 14 residues. Trimming took 7 bases from V and 0 from J, leaving 10 bases between them. Per the germline V gene, CDR1 is MNHEY and CDR2 is SVGAGI.

The chain uses TRBV5-4 and TRBJ2-4, with 8 bases that match TRBD1. The CDR3 is made up of 15 amino acids. Trimming cost V 4 bases and J 0 bases; bases outside gene matches: 3. Germline CDR1 and CDR2: SGHNT and YYREEE (reference sequence). As DNA, the CDR3 is TGTGCCAGCAGCGGACAGGGACCAGCCAAAAACATTCAGTACTTC. Amino acid sequence: CASSGQGPAKNIQYF.

CDR3 sequence: CASSREGGTTGTGELFF. The CDR3, as DNA: TGTGCCAGCAGCCGCGAGGGAGGGACGACCGGCACCGGGGAGCTGTTTTTT. This chain uses TRBV7-8 with TRBJ2-2, with 7 bases identical to TRBD2. Germline values: CDR1 SGHVS, CDR2 FQNEAQ. The CDR3 covers 17 residues. Trimming cost V 5 bases and J 4 bases; bases outside gene matches: 13. The full variable domain, in which reference TRBV7-8 and TRBJ2-2 provide the parts outside the CDR3, is GAGVSQSPRYKVAKRGQDVALRCDPISGHVSLFWYQQALGQGPEFLTYFQNEAQLDKSGLPSDRFFAERPEGSVSTLKIQRTQQEDSAVYLCASSREGGTTGTGELFFGEGSRLTVL.

V gene TRBV19 combines with J gene TRBJ1-2; D may be TRBD1 (6 bases). The V gene lost 2 bases and the J gene lost 6 bases, with 10 bases spanning the gap. The length of the CDR3 is 13 residues. Germline V gene data show CDR1 as LNHDA and CDR2 as SQIVND (reference sequence). The CDR3 here is CASSIIHRDGYTF. CDR3 DNA: TGTGCCAGTAGTATAATTCACAGGGATGGCTACACCTTC.

The chain employs TRBV19 and TRBJ2-5; D not certain. The germline V and J ends were trimmed by 1 base and 1 base, with 4 bases remaining between them. CDR1 and CDR2 (germline): LNHDA, SQIVND (reference sequence). CDR3 length: 13 amino acids. CDR3 sequence: CASSIGAQETQYF. The DNA for the CDR3 is TGTGCCAGTAGTATAGGGGCCCAAGAGACCCAGTACTTC.

The rearrangement uses TRBV11-3 and TRBJ2-2; possible D gene TRBD1, 5 bases. This CDR3 spans 14 amino acids. Germline V gene sequence: CDR1 SGHNT, CDR2 YENEEA. V was trimmed by 5 bases and J by 0 bases, leaving 7 bases between them. In nucleotides, the CDR3 is TGTGCCAGCAGCAGGACATCGAACACCGGGGAGCTGTTTTTT. Translated: CASSRTSNTGELFF.

CDR3 DNA: TGTGCCAGTAGTTCCTCCCCCGGGACAGTTAGCAATCAGCCCCAGCATTTT. Its translation is CASSSSPGTVSNQPQHF. The chain is built from TRBV19 and TRBJ1-5, with 7 bases lining up with TRBD1. This CDR3 comprises 17 residues. Germline V gene sequence: CDR1 LNHDA, CDR2 SQIVND (reference sequence). The ends lost 5 bases at V and 0 bases at J; junction bases unmatched: 10.

The chain has TRBV13 and TRBJ1-6; a possible D gene is TRBD1 (6 bases). CDR3 length equals 17 residues. Trimming removed 4 bases at V and 1 base at J, with 14 bases between. CDR1 is PRHDT and CDR2 is FYEKMQ in the germline V gene (reference sequence). CDR3 residues: CASSSSRGRSYNSPLHF. CDR3 bases: TGTGCCAGCAGCTCGTCCAGGGGACGGTCCTATAATTCACCCCTCCACTTT.

The V gene is TRBV20-1, the J gene TRBJ2-7; 9 bases are a match to TRBD1. The CDR3 runs 11 residues. The junction had 3 bases not matched to a gene; V was cut back by 8 bases and J by 4 bases. CDR1 and CDR2 from the germline V gene are DFQATT and SNEGSKA (reference sequence). In DNA, the CDR3 is TGCAGTATACAGGGGGCATACGAGCAGTACTTC. Residues: CSIQGAYEQYF.

The CDR3 region is CASSSQGGSETQYF. CDR3 in DNA: TGTGCCAGCAGCTCACAGGGGGGCAGCGAGACCCAGTACTTC. The rearrangement links TRBV7-9 to TRBJ2-5, with 8 bases lining up with TRBD1. CDR3 length: 14 residues. With V trimmed by 4 bases and J by 5 bases, 6 bases remained unmatched. The germline V gene encodes CDR1 SEHNR and CDR2 FQNEAQ (reference sequence).

This chain links TRBV5-6 with TRBJ1-2; TRBD1 matches at 9 bases. Trimming removed 3 bases from V and 5 bases from J; junction bases left unmatched: 8. From germline, CDR1 is SGHDT and CDR2 YYEEEE. This CDR3 contains 15 residues. CDR3 coding DNA: TGTGCCAGCAGCTCCCAGGACAGGGGAGGGTATGGCTACACCTTC. Amino acid sequence: CASSSQDRGGYGYTF.

This chain links TRBV6-6 with TRBJ1-2; TRBD1 might be the D (5 bases). This CDR3 has 14 residues. Germline loops: CDR1 MNHNY, CDR2 SVGAGI (reference sequence). V shed 0 bases and J shed 7 bases, with 12 bases lying between them. This CDR3 reads CASSYSIRGGGYTF. The CDR3 DNA reads as TGTGCCAGCAGTTACTCGATTAGGGGAGGTGGCTACACCTTC.

CDR3: CASSLFGHSGNYGYTF. In DNA form, the CDR3 reads TGTGCCAGCAGCTTGTTTGGACATTCGGGAAACTATGGCTACACCTTC. V gene TRBV5-8 combines with J gene TRBJ1-2, with TRBD1 as a possible D gene (5 bases). The CDR3 totals 16 residues. Germline V lookup: CDR1 SGHTS, CDR2 YDEGEE. With 1 base removed from V and 2 bases from J, the gap between germline ends came to 15 bases.

The gene calls are TRBV10-1 and TRBJ2-5; 8 bases line up with TRBD1. Near its end, the DNA agrees better with TRBJ2-7, so the J call may be wrong. Germline V lookup: CDR1 WNHNN, CDR2 SYGVQD (reference sequence). The CDR3 consists of 13 residues. CDR3 sequence reads: CASSGQGRSEQYF. CDR3 coding DNA: TGCGCCAGCAGCGGACAGGGTCGGTCCGAGCAGTACTTC.

V usage is TRBV10-3 and J usage is TRBJ1-4; the match to TRBD1 covers 7 bases. Per the germline V gene, CDR1 is ENHRY and CDR2 is SYGVKD. Germline trimming cut 3 bases from V and 14 bases from J; bases unmatched to any gene: 6. The CDR3 is 12 amino acids. In DNA form, the CDR3 reads TGTGCCATCAGTGAAGGACAGGACTTTCTGTTTTTT. The encoded protein is CAISEGQDFLFF.

The genes are TRBV19 and TRBJ2-1, with D tentatively TRBD1 (5 bases). This CDR3 has 15 amino acids. V was trimmed by 4 bases and J by 3 bases, leaving 13 bases between them. Germline V gene sequence: CDR1 LNHDA, CDR2 SQIVND (reference sequence). CDR3: CASSTTWTSYNEQFF. The DNA for the CDR3 is TGTGCCAGTAGTACAACCTGGACAAGCTACAATGAGCAGTTCTTC.

The chain employs TRBV7-8 and TRBJ1-2; D not resolved. Deletions cut 4 bases from V and 8 bases from J, with 20 bases between. Germline CDR1 and CDR2: SGHVS and FQNEAQ. The CDR3 sequence is 15 residues long. CDR3 residues: CASSSTGLGREGYTF. The CDR3 bases are TGTGCCAGCAGCTCAACTGGTCTGGGAAGGGAAGGCTACACCTTC.

The chain recombines TRBV18 with TRBJ2-5, with TRBD1 as a possible D gene (6 bases). This CDR3 comprises 14 residues. V lost 2 bases, J lost 5 bases, and 12 bases lay in between. Germline assignment: CDR1 KGHSH and CDR2 LQKENI. In DNA form, the CDR3 reads TGTGCCAGCTCACCAAGACAGGAGAGTGAGACCCAGTACTTC. It yields the protein CASSPRQESETQYF.

This clone showed up just a few times. The rearrangement joins TRBV28 to TRBJ1-2, with 7 bases lining up with TRBD1. This CDR3 is built from 12 residues. With 10 bases clipped from V and 4 bases from J, the junction kept 6 bases outside the gene matches. The germline V gene encodes CDR1 MDHEN and CDR2 SYDVKM. The CDR3 coding sequence is TGTGCCACCGGGACAGAAGGCTATGGCTACACCTTC. This codes for CATGTEGYGYTF.

The genes are TRBV2 and TRBJ2-7; 13 nucleotides align to TRBD2. The CDR3 spans 15 residues. Trimming at V came to 7 bases and at J to 2 bases, leaving 5 bases not matched to a gene. Germline CDR1 is SNHLY and CDR2 is FYNNEI. CDR3 loop: CASKPGLAGAYEQYF. CDR3 bases: TGTGCCAGCAAGCCCGGACTAGCGGGGGCCTACGAGCAGTACTTC.

The chain has TRBV6-6 and TRBJ1-1, with TRBD1 identical over 12 bases. V was pared by 6 bases and J by 3 bases, with 5 bases of the junction left unmatched. Germline lookup yields CDR1 MNHNY and CDR2 SVGAGI (reference sequence). The CDR3 consists of 15 residues. CDR3 nucleotide sequence: TGTGCCAGCAGGGGACAGGGGGCTAGAGACACTGAAGCTTTCTTT. Amino acid sequence: CASRGQGARDTEAFF.